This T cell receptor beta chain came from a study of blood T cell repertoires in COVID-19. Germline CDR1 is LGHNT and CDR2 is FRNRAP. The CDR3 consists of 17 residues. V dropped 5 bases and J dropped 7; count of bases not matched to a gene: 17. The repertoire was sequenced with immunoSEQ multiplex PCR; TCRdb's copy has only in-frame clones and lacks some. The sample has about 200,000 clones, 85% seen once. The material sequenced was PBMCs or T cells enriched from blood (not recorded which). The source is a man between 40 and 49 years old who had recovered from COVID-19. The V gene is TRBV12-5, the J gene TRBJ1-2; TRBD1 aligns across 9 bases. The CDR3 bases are TGTGCTAGTGGTGAGACGGGGACAGGGCGTACCCTCCTTGGCTACACCTTC. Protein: CASGETGTGRTLLGYTF.